This T cell receptor beta chain was sequenced for a study of T cell responses to AZD1222 COVID-19 vaccine. Using immunoSEQ multiplex PCR, the repertoire was profiled, and TCRdb retains in-frame clones only, with some absent. The data hold 95,000 to 150,000 clones, with 75% to 95% observed a single time. General study points: Repertoires in all cases were sampled only once the peak T cell response had passed.

With regard to this clone: What it binds is not known.

Trimming cost V 0 bases and J 0 bases; bases outside gene matches: 4. This CDR3 spans 19 amino acids. CDR1 is LGHNA and CDR2 is YSLEER in the germline V gene. The source of this sequence is an adult in good health. The sample was peripheral blood, taken on day 0 of AZD1222 vaccination. The chain has TRBV4-3 and TRBJ2-1, with 14 positions matching TRBD2. The CDR3 DNA is TGCGCCAGCAGCCAAGAGACTAGCGGGAGGGGGAGCTCCTACAATGAGCAGTTCTTC. It translates to CASSQETSGRGSSYNEQFF.